The T cell receptor beta chain under discussion was sequenced for a study of OX40 agonist ivuxolimab in advanced cancers. General notes on the study: Ivuxolimab was a fully human IgG2 agonistic monoclonal antibody targeting the costimulatory receptor OX40 (CD134). Intravenous ivuxolimab was administered to patients every 2 weeks at six dose levels: 0.01, 0.1, 0.3, 1.5, 3 and 10 mg/kg. Of the approximately 54 dose-escalation patients, hepatocellular carcinoma was present in approximately 20, melanoma in roughly 15, renal cell carcinoma in 9 and head and neck cancer in 9. In the dose-escalation cohort, around four fifths of patients were male, and the mean age was roughly 60 years, with a range of roughly 20 to 85. Patients were allowed to have had prior anti-PD-1, anti-PD-L1 or anti-CTLA-4 therapy, and around 43% of the dose-escalation patients had been treated with checkpoint inhibitors. Partial responses were achieved by three dose-escalation patients, of whom one had hepatocellular carcinoma and two had cutaneous melanoma. Peripheral TCRbeta sequencing aimed to test whether ivuxolimab altered TCR sequence diversity and caused clonal T-cell expansion. The monotherapy dose-escalation portion (N ≈ 55 patients) of the phase I ivuxolimab trial is reported in the paper. Results the study describes overall, beyond this receptor: Low levels of normalized T-cell clonal expansion were also seen in some patients who did not respond. The antigen specificity of the clonally expanded peripheral T cells was not determined. In partial responders in the 0.1-3.0 mg/kg groups, normalized peripheral clonal expansion was found to be among the lowest, especially among CD8+ T cells. At doses of 0.1 to 3.0 mg/kg, clonal expansion of both CD4+ and CD8+ T cells in blood was seen between baseline and week 6. After ivuxolimab, expanded clones were on average more numerous among CD8+ T cells than among CD4+ T cells.

On this clone itself: The antigen this receptor binds is unknown. It has no much larger one-base neighbor in the sample; base qualities were not kept.

For sequencing of the TCRbeta CDR3 region, genomic DNA was extracted from the sorted cells. TCRbeta CDR3 regions were sequenced using the immunoSEQ Assay. Imported from immuneACCESS, the table was reduced by TCRdb to in-frame sequences with V and J called. These copies leave out some clones; in studies compared against another copy, an unresolved V gene accounts for under half, and the cause of the remainder is not known. A total of around 60,000 clones appear in this sample, approximately 80% of them only once. Approximately 1.9% of the sample goes to the ten largest clones. The CDR3 numbers 12 residues from cysteine through phenylalanine. CDR3 DNA is the only sequence kept; it has 36 bases, read in frame from the first base. V drops 0 bases and J drops 6 bases, leaving 4 bases in between. Taken from the germline V gene, the CDR1 and CDR2 loops are SGDLS and YYNGEE. The trial excluded patients who had a history of autoimmune disease or were on systemic immunosuppression. Peripheral blood for TCR sequencing was drawn from every dose cohort at baseline, at cycle 4 day 1 and at cycle 7 day 1. Samples were obtained from an open-label, multicenter, first-in-human phase I dose-escalation trial of ivuxolimab. The trial enrolled adults with locally advanced or metastatic head and neck squamous cell, hepatocellular, melanoma or renal cell carcinoma. Before TCR sequencing, CD4+ T cells and CD8+ T cells were sorted from peripheral blood as separate populations.

This sequence originates from an adult with an advanced solid tumor such as melanoma, head and neck, liver or kidney cancer. The chain is encoded by TRBV9 joined to TRBJ2-1; too little of a D gene remains to name it. This material consisted of CD4+ or CD8+ T cells sorted from blood, taken in a trial of the OX40 agonist ivuxolimab. The nucleotide sequence reads TGTGCCAGCAGCGTAGAAAGCAATGAGCAGTTCTTC. It specifies CASSVESNEQFF.